This TCR beta chain was profiled in a study of shared clonotypes between healthy human individuals (dated by TCRdb to the early 2020s). Regarding the study in general: Three men and a couple of women, aged 18 to 49 years, made up the cohort. Each donor's leukapheresis produced roughly between roughly 0.9 and 8.9 billion PBMCs. For each donor, CD4 naive and CD4 memory were each given three plates, CD8 naive was given two plates, and CD8 memory was given one plate. To estimate repertoire size and how much clonotypes are shared between individuals, the study performed deep sequencing of blood TCR repertoires from roughly five healthy adults. Different laboratories and diverse techniques were used to prepare libraries and sequence TCR repertoires, to increase sequencing depth and limit assay-specific biases. Paper-wide results and their limitations: Sampling was restricted to blood, and TCR repertoires in tissues likely differ from the TCR repertoires found in blood. Clonotypes shared by all four sorted-subset donors showed higher generation probabilities than non-shared clonotypes. Incomplete sequencing was indicated by rarefaction of sorted-subset datasets, despite the large sequencing depth. Because the study included a small number of donors, the genetic and exposure-history diversity represented was limited. Based on pairwise subsampling, the degree of clonotype sharing among donors was expected to be affected by sequencing depth. Across several donors, about 4.5% of naive CD4, roughly 3.5% of naive CD8, 2% to 2.5% of memory CD4, and about 0.44% of memory CD8 clonotypes were shared. Naive subsets generally had larger estimated clonotype richness than memory subsets.

As for this clone: Its binding antigen is unknown. Base qualities are not provided; no much larger clone lies one nucleotide away.

The CDR3 contains 18 residues, cysteine and phenylalanine counted. The DNA shown is the 54-base CDR3, in frame from base 1. The CDR1 and CDR2 encoded by the germline V gene are SGDLS and YYNGEE. Unmatched junction bases come to 12, with V trimmed by 4 bases and J by 3 bases. Healthy HIV-negative adults with no recently reported acute infections or vaccinations were included as donors. Only Caucasian adults living in Nashville, Tennessee, USA were represented among the donors. CD4+ T cells were enriched through magnetic negative selection, after which naive cells were positively selected on CD45RA and the remaining negative fraction served as the memory subset. Blood was obtained by leukapheresis, after which PBMCs were separated by Ficoll-Histopaque density gradient centrifugation and cryopreserved in liquid nitrogen vapor phase. Analytical flow cytometry was used to check the purity and quantity of each magnetically sorted T cell population. Genomic DNA was isolated from each sorted fraction and quantified by UV absorbance on a Nanodrop 2000c.

TCR CDR3 regions were amplified from genomic DNA by multiplex PCR using the deep immunoSEQ assay. Extracted genomic DNA from each cell subset was distributed evenly across all wells of several immunoSEQ 96-well plates, and each plate was treated as a replicate. Each replicate PCR for sorted subsets received around 0.2 ug genomic DNA, equal to about 30,000 T cell genomes. Purified libraries were measured with a Qubit 3.0 fluorometer, size-checked on a Bioanalyzer 2100, and measured again with the KAPA Library Quantification kit. Every immunoSEQ 96-well plate was sequenced on a dedicated single-read 150-cycle Illumina NextSeq 550 flow cell. For the original study's pipeline: Because the immunoSEQ output included only junctional sequences and no quality scores, the filtering could not be the same as the filtering used for full-length reads. To assign V/J genes and CDR3, sequences were annotated against IMGT germline references using PyIR, a Python wrapper for IgBLAST v1.9. Reads were filtered out if the reads had weak V/J assignments (E-value above 1e-6), no CDR3, stop codons, out-of-frame junctions, or ambiguous translated residues. V3J clonotypes were defined as sequences sharing an identical inferred V gene, J gene, and CDR3 amino acid sequence. The percentage overlap between two repertoires was calculated by dividing the number of shared unique clonotypes by the size of the smaller repertoire. RTK rarefaction, the Chao1 estimator, and Recon v2.1 estimates of unobserved clonotypes were used to assess repertoire richness. OLGA was used to compute generation probabilities for all TCRbeta clonotypes that the gDNA method yielded from four donors. The immuneACCESS repertoire file appears here via TCRdb, limited to in-frame rearrangements. These files lack a portion of the clones; in checked studies, under half of the deficit traces to unresolved V genes, and the cause of the others is not known. The DNA gave D and trimming, while V, J and clone size come from that table. This sample holds 1.4 million or so clones; around 98.5% were observed only once. Approximately 0.38% of the sample rests with the top ten.

The sequence links TRBV9 to TRBJ2-3; 12 central bases correspond to TRBD2. Sequenced: naive CD4+ T cells sorted from blood. In the paper's terms, the cell subset or site label means: CD45RA+ positively selected. The sequence came from a young man in good health. The bases are TGTGCCAGCAGCCTCCGCCCGGGGACTAGCGGGTCTACAGATACGCAGTATTTT. The resulting protein is CASSLRPGTSGSTDTQYF. Full variable domain (CDR3 extended with the reference TRBV9 and TRBJ2-3 proteins): DSGVTQTPKHLITATGQRVTLRCSPRSGDLSVYWYQQSLDQGLQFLIQYYNGEERAKGNILERFSAQQFPDLHSELNLSSLELGDSALYFCASSLRPGTSGSTDTQYFGPGTRLTVL.